Below, one T cell receptor (beta chain) is given with its context. Its antigen is undetermined. This entry belongs to a study of CD8+ T cells in alopecia areata. Trimming at V came to 1 base and at J to 7 bases, leaving 9 bases not matched to a gene. The CDR3 length is 16 residues. Germline loops: CDR1 SEHNR, CDR2 FQNEAQ (reference sequence). The treatment here: oral pan-JAK inhibitor, 5-10 mg twice daily. The sequencing template was cDNA reverse transcribed from extracted RNA. Method: immunoSEQ multiplex PCR; TCRdb's copy keeps in-frame clones and lacks some. The table records 150,000 to 200,000 clones, about three fifths of them present only once. Findings of the study overall: Lesional scalp displayed greater clonality than normal scalp, most notably in alopecia totalis/universalis.

This clonotype was sampled from a human donor with alopecia areata. The genes are TRBV7-9 and TRBJ2-1; 8 nucleotides match TRBD2. The specimen was CD4+ T cells sorted from blood, collected between weeks 55 and 70, from a patient treated with tofacitinib. This chain's CDR3 is CASSLVTGGPRNEQFF. The CDR3 DNA is TGTGCCAGCAGCTTAGTAACGGGGGGGCCTCGGAATGAGCAGTTCTTC.